This T cell receptor beta chain came from a study of blood T cell repertoires in COVID-19. Authors' processing steps: Estimation of nucleated cell counts relied on the amplification of reference gene primers. Sequencing used immunoSEQ multiplex PCR; TCRdb keeps in-frame clones, though not all of them. V, J and clone size are those of that table, while D and trimming were read from the DNA. This table holds about 25,000 clones, less than 85% found once. V was trimmed by 0 bases and J by 9 bases, leaving 12 bases between them. Germline assignment: CDR1 LNHDA and CDR2 SQIVND (reference sequence). The CDR3 spans 15 residues.

This receptor was obtained from a man older than 75 with active or convalescent COVID-19. Sequences were obtained from peripheral blood. The V and J genes are TRBV19 and TRBJ1-6, with unresolved D. CDR3 sequence (DNA): TGTGCCAGTAGTATAGATCTAGGGAGGATTTCACCCCTCCACTTT. As protein: CASSIDLGRISPLHF.